This TCR beta chain was captured in a study of OX40 agonist ivuxolimab in advanced cancers. Clones were read by immunoSEQ multiplex PCR, and TCRdb kept only the in-frame ones, dropping some. The data contain roughly 56,000 clones, 65% to 90% of them singletons. The germline V and J ends were trimmed by 5 bases and 5 bases, with 12 bases remaining between them. Germline V gives CDR1 MNHNY, CDR2 SVGAGI (reference sequence). This CDR3 is 13 amino acids long. The sample here was CD4+ or CD8+ T cells sorted from blood, taken in a trial of the OX40 agonist ivuxolimab. The sequence came from an adult with an advanced solid tumor such as melanoma, head and neck, liver or kidney cancer. The chain has TRBV6-6 and TRBJ1-1; D not resolved. The DNA of the CDR3 is TGTGCCAGCAGTCGGAGGGTTACGACTGAAGCTTTCTTT. This gives the protein CASSRRVTTEAFF.